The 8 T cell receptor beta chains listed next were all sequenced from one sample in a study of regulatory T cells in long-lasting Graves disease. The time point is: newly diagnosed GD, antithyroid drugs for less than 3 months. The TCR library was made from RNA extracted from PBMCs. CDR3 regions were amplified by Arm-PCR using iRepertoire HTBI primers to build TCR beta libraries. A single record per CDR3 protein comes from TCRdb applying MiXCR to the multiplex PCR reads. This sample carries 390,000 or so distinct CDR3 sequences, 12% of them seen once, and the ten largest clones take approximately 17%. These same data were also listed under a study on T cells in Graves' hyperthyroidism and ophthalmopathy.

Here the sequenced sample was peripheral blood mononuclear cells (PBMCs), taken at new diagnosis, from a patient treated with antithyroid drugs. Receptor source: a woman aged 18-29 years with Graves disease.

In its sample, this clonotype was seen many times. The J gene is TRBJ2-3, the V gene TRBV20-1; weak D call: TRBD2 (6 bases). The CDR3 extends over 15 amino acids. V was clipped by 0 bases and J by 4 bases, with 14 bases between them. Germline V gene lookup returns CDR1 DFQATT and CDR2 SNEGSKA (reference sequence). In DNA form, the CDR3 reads TGCAGTGCTAGAGATATTTACGGCGGGGCAGATACGCAGTATTTT. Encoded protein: CSARDIYGGADTQYF.

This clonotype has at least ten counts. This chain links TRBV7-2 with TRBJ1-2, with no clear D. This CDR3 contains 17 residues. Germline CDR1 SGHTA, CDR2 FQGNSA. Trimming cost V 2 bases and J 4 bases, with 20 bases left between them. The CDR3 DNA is TGTGCCAGCAGCTTAAATTTAATGAGGGTGGGCGGCTATGGCTACACCTTC. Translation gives CASSLNLMRVGGYGYTF.

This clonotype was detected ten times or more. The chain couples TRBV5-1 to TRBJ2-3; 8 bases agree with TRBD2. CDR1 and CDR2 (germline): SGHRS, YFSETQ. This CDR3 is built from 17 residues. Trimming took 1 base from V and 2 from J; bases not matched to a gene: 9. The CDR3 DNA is TGCGCCAGCAGCTTGTCATCGGGAGGGCCTAACACAGATACGCAGTATTTT. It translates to CASSLSSGGPNTDTQYF.

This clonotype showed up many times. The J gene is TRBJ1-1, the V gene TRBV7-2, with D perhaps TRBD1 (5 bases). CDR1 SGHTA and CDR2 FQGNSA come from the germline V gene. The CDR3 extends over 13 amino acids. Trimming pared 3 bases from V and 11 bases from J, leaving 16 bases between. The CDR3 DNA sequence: TGTGCCAGCAGCTTGTCGATATGGGACGGCGCTTTCTTT. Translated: CASSLSIWDGAFF.

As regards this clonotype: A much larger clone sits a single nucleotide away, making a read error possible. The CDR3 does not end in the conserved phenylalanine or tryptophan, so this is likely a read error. CDR3 nucleotide sequence: TGCAGTGCTAGAGATCTGTACACAGATACGCAGTATTTA. Encoded protein: CSARDLYTDTQYL. The V and J genes are TRBV20-1 and TRBJ2-3; D unresolved. Germline V gene sequence: CDR1 DFQATT, CDR2 SNEGSKA (reference sequence). This CDR3 has 13 residues. The germline V and J ends were trimmed by 0 bases and 2 bases, with 6 bases remaining between them.

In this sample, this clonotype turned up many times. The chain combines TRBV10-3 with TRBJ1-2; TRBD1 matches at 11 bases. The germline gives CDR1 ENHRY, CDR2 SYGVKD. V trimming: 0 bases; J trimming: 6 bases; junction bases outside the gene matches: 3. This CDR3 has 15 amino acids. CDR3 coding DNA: TGTGCCATCAGTGAGTCGGGACAGGGGGACAATGGCTACACCTTC. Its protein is CAISESGQGDNGYTF.

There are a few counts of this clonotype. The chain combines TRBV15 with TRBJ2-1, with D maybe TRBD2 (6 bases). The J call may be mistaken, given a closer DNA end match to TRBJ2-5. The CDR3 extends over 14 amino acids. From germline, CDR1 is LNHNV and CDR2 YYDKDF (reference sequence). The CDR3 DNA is TGTGCCACCAGCAGATCGAACCGGGGGGAGACCCAGTACTTC. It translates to CATSRSNRGETQYF.

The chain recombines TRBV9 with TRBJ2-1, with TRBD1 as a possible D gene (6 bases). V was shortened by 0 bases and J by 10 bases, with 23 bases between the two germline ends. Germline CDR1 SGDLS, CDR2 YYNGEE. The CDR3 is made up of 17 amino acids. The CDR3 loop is CASSVVEEDIRGGEQFF. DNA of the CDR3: TGTGCCAGCAGCGTAGTGGAGGAGGACATCAGGGGTGGAGAGCAGTTCTTC.